This T cell receptor (beta chain) stems from a study of cytomegalovirus exposure and HLA in healthy donors. V shed 0 bases and J 13 bases; nucleotides not matched to a gene: 7. Germline V gene sequence: CDR1 LGHNA, CDR2 YNFKEQ. The CDR3 has 14 amino acids. Primers: 60 Vbeta forward and 13 Jbeta reverse. Assay used: immunoSEQ multiplex PCR; TCRdb lists only in-frame clones, some missing. This table has fewer than 150,000 clones, around 77% appearing once. The chain is built from TRBV4-2 and TRBJ2-1; 9 nucleotides line up with TRBD2. This TCR derives from a man aged 25-40 years in good health. Sequenced input: PBMCs. CDR3 sequence: CASSQDLGREGQFF. The CDR3 DNA sequence: TGTGCCAGCAGCCAAGATCTGGGGCGGGAGGGCCAGTTCTTC.